Following are 12 T cell receptor beta chains from one sample sequenced in a study of T cell clonotyping in hematopoietic cell transplantation. Some clones are missing from TCRdb's copy, which holds only in-frame ones; the method was immunoSEQ multiplex PCR. Of several thousand clones listed, 26% are singletons. The source was peripheral blood mononuclear cells, collected 180 days after allogeneic stem cell transplant. These TCRs come from a male patient between 40 and 49 years old who had an allogeneic stem cell transplant from an unrelated donor, so the T cells may come from the graft donor. Some clones in this sample may be carry-over from other donors' samples.

In its sample, this clone was seen a few times. This chain joins TRBV4-2 and TRBJ2-1; D may be TRBD1 (7 bases). Trimming stripped 4 bases from V and 10 bases from J, with 11 bases between. From germline, CDR1 is LGHNA and CDR2 YNFKEQ. This CDR3 comprises 12 residues. CDR3 bases: TGTGCCAGCAGCCCAGGGGGGCGAGAGCAGTTCTTC. Its protein is CASSPGGREQFF.

The chain is built from TRBV27 and TRBJ2-3; the match to TRBD1 covers 10 bases. This CDR3 has 15 residues. V lost 3 bases, J lost 6 bases, and 6 bases stayed unmatched. Germline assignment: CDR1 MNHEY and CDR2 SMNVEV (reference sequence). The chain's CDR3 is CASSLETGGLDTQYF. CDR3 nucleotides: TGTGCCAGCAGTTTGGAGACAGGGGGCTTGGATACGCAGTATTTT.

This rearrangement joins TRBV30 to TRBJ2-5; no reliable D call. The CDR3 contains 14 residues. CDR1 is GTSNPN, CDR2 SVGIG, per germline (reference sequence). Trimming removed 2 bases from V and 2 bases from J, with 12 bases in between. The DNA of the CDR3 is TGTGCCTGGAGTCTTACTGCAAGGCAAGAGACCCAGTACTTC. It is translated as CAWSLTARQETQYF.

The V gene is TRBV14, the J gene TRBJ2-3, with TRBD2 identical over 11 bases. J lost 2 bases, V lost 4 bases, and 2 bases had no gene match. CDR3 length: 15 amino acids. The germline CDR1 and CDR2 sequences are SGHDN and FVKESK. The CDR3 is CASSPLAGVTDTQYF. CDR3 bases: TGTGCCAGCAGCCCACTAGCGGGGGTCACAGATACGCAGTATTTT. Together with reference TRBV14 and TRBJ2-3, the CDR3 gives the full variable domain: EAGVTQFPSHSVIEKGQTVTLRCDPISGHDNLYWYRRVMGKEIKFLLHFVKESKQDESGMPNNRFLAERTGGTYSTLKVQPAELEDSGVYFCASSPLAGVTDTQYFGPGTRLTVL.

A few counts support this clone. The chain combines TRBV29-1 with TRBJ1-2, with 9 bases aligning to TRBD1. The length of the CDR3 is 13 residues. The germline V gene has CDR1 SQVTM and CDR2 ANQGSEA. The J segment lost 3 bases and the V segment lost 7 bases, leaving 6 bases of the junction unmatched. CDR3 in DNA: TGCAGCGCCCCGAGGACAGGGGACTATGGCTACACCTTC. Translated: CSAPRTGDYGYTF.

This clone was recorded a few times. The gene calls are TRBV6-5 and TRBJ2-1, with TRBD1 matching over 9 bases. The ends lost 5 bases at V and 9 bases at J; junction bases unmatched: 8. The CDR3 sequence is 14 residues long. The germline CDR1 and CDR2 sequences are MNHEY and SVGAGI. The CDR3 region has the DNA TGTGCCAGCAGTACCGGGACAGGGCGGGGTGAGCAGTTCTTC. It yields the protein CASSTGTGRGEQFF.

This clone was seen only a few times. The chain employs TRBV28 and TRBJ2-7; D may be TRBD2 (6 bases). Trimming removed 10 bases from V and 7 bases from J, with 20 bases in between. From germline, CDR1 is MDHEN and CDR2 SYDVKM. The CDR3 extends over 13 amino acids. The CDR3 here is CATAHWEVSEQYF. In DNA, the CDR3 is TGTGCCACCGCCCATTGGGAGGTGTCTGAGCAGTACTTC.

The chain couples TRBV28 to TRBJ1-5; D is unclear. The CDR3 covers 13 residues. With 3 bases removed from V and 7 bases from J, the gap between germline ends came to 10 bases. CDR1 is MDHEN, CDR2 SYDVKM, per germline. The CDR3 loop reads CASSFGGDQPQHF. In nucleotides, the CDR3 is TGTGCCAGCAGTTTTGGAGGTGACCAGCCCCAGCATTTT.

This chain connects TRBV7-3 to TRBJ2-2; possibly TRBD2 for D (5 bases). V dropped 2 bases and J dropped 7 bases, with 11 bases sitting between them. Germline V gene sequence: CDR1 SGHTA, CDR2 FQGTGA. This CDR3 is built from 14 residues. CDR3 amino acids: CASSLELRVGELFF. Written as DNA, the CDR3 is TGTGCCAGCAGCTTAGAACTGCGGGTCGGGGAGCTGTTTTTT.

CDR3 residues: CASSSRTGGVEGYTF. CDR3 sequence (DNA): TGTGCCAGCAGTTCTAGGACAGGGGGAGTTGAGGGCTACACCTTC. The chain has TRBV6-6 and TRBJ1-2; 10 bases match TRBD1. CDR3 length: 15 residues. Germline trimming cut 4 bases from V and 8 bases from J; bases unmatched to any gene: 10. The V gene's germline CDR1 is MNHNY and CDR2 SVGAGI (reference sequence).

This clone was observed a handful of times. V and J are TRBV29-1 and TRBJ2-7, with D unclear. This CDR3 comprises 12 residues. The V end lost 3 bases, the J end lost 5 bases, and 11 bases lay between the germline ends. Germline V gives CDR1 SQVTM, CDR2 ANQGSEA. In nucleotides, the CDR3 is TGCAGCGTTGATGATCGTGGCGACGAGCAGTACTTC. Amino acids: CSVDDRGDEQYF.

The CDR3 DNA follows: TGTGCCAGCAGCGCAGAACGAGACGTTACAGATACGCAGTATTTT. Protein product: CASSAERDVTDTQYF. V and J are TRBV9 and TRBJ2-3; D gene uncertain. Trimming cost V 3 bases and J 3 bases, with 14 bases left between them. The CDR3 has 15 residues. Germline V gene data show CDR1 as SGDLS and CDR2 as YYNGEE.